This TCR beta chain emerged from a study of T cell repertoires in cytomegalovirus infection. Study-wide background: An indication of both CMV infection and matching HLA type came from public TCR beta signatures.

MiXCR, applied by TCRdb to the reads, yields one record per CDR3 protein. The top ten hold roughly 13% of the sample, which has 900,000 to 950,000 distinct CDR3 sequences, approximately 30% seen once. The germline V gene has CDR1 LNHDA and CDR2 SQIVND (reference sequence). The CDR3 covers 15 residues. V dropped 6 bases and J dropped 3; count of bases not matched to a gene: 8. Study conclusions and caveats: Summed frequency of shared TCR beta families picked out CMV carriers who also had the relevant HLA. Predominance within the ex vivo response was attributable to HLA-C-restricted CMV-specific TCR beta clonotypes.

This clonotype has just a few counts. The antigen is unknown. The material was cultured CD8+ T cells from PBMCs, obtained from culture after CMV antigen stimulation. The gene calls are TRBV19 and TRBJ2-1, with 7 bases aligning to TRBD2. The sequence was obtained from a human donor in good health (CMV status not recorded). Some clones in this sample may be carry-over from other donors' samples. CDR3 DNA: TGTGCCAGTAGCAATCGGGGGGAGTACTACAATGAGCAGTTCTTC. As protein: CASSNRGEYYNEQFF. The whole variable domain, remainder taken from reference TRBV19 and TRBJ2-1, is DGGITQSPKYLFRKEGQNVTLSCEQNLNHDAMYWYRQDPGQGLRLIYYSQIVNDFQKGDIAEGYSVSREKKESFPLTVTSAQKNPTAFYLCASSNRGEYYNEQFFGPGTRLTVL.